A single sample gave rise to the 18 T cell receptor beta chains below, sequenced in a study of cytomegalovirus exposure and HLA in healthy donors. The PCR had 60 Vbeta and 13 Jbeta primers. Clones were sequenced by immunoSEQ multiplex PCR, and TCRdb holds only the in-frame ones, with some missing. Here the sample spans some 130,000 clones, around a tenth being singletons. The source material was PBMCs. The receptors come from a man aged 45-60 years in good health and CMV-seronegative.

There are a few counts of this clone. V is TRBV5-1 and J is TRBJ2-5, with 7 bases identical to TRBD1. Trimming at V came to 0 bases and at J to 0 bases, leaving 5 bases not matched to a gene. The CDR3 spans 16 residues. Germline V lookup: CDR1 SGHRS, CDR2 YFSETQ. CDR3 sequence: CASSLDRGRDQETQYF. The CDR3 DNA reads TGCGCCAGCAGCTTGGACAGGGGACGGGACCAAGAGACCCAGTACTTC.

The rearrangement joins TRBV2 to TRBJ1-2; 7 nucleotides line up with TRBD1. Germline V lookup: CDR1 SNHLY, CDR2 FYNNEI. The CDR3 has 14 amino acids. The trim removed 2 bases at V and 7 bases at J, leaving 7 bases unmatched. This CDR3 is CASSEQDHRGGYTF. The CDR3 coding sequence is TGTGCCAGCAGTGAACAGGACCACAGGGGTGGCTACACCTTC.

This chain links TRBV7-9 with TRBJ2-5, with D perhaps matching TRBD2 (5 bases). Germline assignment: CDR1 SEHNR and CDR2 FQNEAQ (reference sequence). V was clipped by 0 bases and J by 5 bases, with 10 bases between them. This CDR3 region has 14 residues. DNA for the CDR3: TGTGCCAGCAGCTTAGCGCTTGGGAGTGAGACCCAGTACTTC. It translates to CASSLALGSETQYF.

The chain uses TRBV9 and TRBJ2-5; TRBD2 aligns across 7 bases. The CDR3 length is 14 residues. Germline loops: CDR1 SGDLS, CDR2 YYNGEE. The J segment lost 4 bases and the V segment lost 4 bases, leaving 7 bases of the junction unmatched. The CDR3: CASSSQRDLETQYF. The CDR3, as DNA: TGTGCCAGCAGCTCTCAGCGGGATCTAGAGACCCAGTACTTC. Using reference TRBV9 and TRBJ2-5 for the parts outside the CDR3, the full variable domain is DSGVTQTPKHLITATGQRVTLRCSPRSGDLSVYWYQQSLDQGLQFLIQYYNGEERAKGNILERFSAQQFPDLHSELNLSSLELGDSALYFCASSSQRDLETQYFGPGTRLLVL.

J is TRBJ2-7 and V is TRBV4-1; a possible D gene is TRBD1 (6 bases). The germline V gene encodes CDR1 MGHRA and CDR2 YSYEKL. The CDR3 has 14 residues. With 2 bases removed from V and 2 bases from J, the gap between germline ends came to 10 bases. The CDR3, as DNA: TGCGCCAGCAGCCAACGGACAGACCCCTACGAGCAGTACTTC. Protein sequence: CASSQRTDPYEQYF.

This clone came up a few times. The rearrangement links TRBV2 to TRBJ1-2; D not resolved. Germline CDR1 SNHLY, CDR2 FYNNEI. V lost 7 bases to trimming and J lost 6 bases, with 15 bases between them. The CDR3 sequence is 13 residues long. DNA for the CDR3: TGTGCCAGCACCCTCGTGGGAGTCGATGGCTACACCTTC. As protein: CASTLVGVDGYTF.

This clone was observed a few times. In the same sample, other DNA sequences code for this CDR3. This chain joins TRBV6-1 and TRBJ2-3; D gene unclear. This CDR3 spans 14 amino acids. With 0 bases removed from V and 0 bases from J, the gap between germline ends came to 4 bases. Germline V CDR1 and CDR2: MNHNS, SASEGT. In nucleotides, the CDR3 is TGTGCCAGCAGTGAAGCGGGCAGCACAGATACGCAGTATTTT. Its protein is CASSEAGSTDTQYF.

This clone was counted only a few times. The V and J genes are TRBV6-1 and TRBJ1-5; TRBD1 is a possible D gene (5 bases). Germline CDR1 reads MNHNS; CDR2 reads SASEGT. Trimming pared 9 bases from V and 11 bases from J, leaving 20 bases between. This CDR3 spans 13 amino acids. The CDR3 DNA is TGTGCCAGTCACGCGACAGACCTTGTAGCCCAGCATTTT. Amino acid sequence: CASHATDLVAQHF.

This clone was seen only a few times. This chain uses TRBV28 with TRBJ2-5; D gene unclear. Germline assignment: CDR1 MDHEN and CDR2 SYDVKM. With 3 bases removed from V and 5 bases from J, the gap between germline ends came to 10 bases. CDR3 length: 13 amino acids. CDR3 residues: CASSLPQVETQYF. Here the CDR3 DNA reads TGTGCCAGCAGTTTGCCCCAGGTGGAGACCCAGTACTTC.

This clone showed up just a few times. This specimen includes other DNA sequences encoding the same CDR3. CDR3 region: CASSPLNQPQHF. The CDR3 region has the DNA TGTGCCAGCAGTCCTTTAAATCAGCCCCAGCATTTT. The chain couples TRBV28 to TRBJ1-5, with no clear D. V was clipped by 5 bases and J by 4 bases, with 6 bases between them. This CDR3 comprises 12 residues. Germline CDR1 MDHEN, CDR2 SYDVKM. Full variable domain (outside the CDR3, taken from reference TRBV28 and TRBJ1-5): DVKVTQSSRYLVKRTGEKVFLECVQDMDHENMFWYRQDPGLGLRLIYFSYDVKMKEKGDIPEGYSVSREKKERFSLILESASTNQTSMYLCASSPLNQPQHFGDGTRLSIL.

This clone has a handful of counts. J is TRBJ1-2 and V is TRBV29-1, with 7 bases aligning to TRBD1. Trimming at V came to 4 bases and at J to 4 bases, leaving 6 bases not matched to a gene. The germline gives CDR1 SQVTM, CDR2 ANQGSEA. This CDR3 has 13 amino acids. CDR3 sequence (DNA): TGCAGCGTTGGGACCGGGACAGCCTATGGCTACACCTTC. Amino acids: CSVGTGTAYGYTF.

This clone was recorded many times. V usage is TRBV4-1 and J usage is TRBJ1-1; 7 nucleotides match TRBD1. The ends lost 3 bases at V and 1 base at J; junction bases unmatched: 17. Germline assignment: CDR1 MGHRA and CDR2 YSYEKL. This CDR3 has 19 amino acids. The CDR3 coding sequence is TGCGCCAGCAGCCAGGGCCGACAGGGACTGACTGTGGAGAACACTGAAGCTTTCTTT. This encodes CASSQGRQGLTVENTEAFF.

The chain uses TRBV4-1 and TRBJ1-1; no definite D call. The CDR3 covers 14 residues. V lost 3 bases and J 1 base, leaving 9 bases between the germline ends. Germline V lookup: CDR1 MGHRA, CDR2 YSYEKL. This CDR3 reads CASSQSRRNTEAFF. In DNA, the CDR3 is TGCGCCAGCAGCCAGTCTAGGAGGAACACTGAAGCTTTCTTT.

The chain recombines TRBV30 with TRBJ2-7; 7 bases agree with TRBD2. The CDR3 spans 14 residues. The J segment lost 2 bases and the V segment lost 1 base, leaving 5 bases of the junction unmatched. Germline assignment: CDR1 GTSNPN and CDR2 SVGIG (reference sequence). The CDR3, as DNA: TGTGCCTGGAGTGAGGGACTAAGTACCTACGAGCAGTACTTC. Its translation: CAWSEGLSTYEQYF. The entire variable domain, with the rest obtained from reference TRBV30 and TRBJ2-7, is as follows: SQTIHQWPATLVQPVGSPLSLECTVEGTSNPNLYWYRQAAGRGLQLLFYSVGIGQISSEVPQNLSASRPQDRQFILSSKKLLLSDSGFYLCAWSEGLSTYEQYFGPGTRLTVT.

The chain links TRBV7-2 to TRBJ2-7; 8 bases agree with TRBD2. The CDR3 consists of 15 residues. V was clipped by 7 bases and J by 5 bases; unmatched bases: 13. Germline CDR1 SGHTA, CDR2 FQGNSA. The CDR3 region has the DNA TGTGCCAGCACCCCTACCGGGAGGGCCCTCAACGAGCAGTACTTC. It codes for CASTPTGRALNEQYF.

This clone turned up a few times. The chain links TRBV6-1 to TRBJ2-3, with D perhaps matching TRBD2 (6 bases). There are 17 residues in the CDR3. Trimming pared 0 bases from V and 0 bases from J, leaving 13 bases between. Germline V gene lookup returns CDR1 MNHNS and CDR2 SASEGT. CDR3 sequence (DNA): TGTGCCAGCAGTGAAGCCAGGGCGGGACGGAGCACAGATACGCAGTATTTT. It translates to CASSEARAGRSTDTQYF.

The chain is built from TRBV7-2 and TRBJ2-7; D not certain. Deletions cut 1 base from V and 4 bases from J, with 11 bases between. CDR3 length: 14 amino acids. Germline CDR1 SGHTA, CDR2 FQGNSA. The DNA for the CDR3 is TGTGCCAGCAGCTTAGATCCTAGTTCTTACGAGCAGTACTTC. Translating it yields CASSLDPSSYEQYF.

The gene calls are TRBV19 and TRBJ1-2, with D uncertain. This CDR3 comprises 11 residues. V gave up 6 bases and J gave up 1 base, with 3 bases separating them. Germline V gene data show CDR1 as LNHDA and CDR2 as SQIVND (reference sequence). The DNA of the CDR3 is TGTGCCAGTAGCAGTAACTATGGCTACACCTTC. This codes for CASSSNYGYTF.